The subject of this entry is one T cell receptor beta chain. Its antigen target is currently unknown. Qualities for individual bases were not recorded, and no much larger clone is one base off. The CDR3 runs 14 amino acids, cysteine and phenylalanine included. The DNA shown is the 42-base CDR3, in frame from base 1. Based on the germline V gene (reference sequence), the CDR1 and CDR2 sequences are SGHAT and FQDESV. V sheds 3 bases and J sheds 7 bases, leaving 16 bases between their ends. Library creation used RT-PCR. The listed sequencing device is NextSeq 550. The public reads were reprocessed in TCRdb via fastp at Q25 and MiXCR, keeping in-frame beta chains. Every CDR3 protein is listed once, alongside the most common genes and DNA of its rows. This sample has approximately 250,000 distinct CDR3 sequences in its table, and about 14% of those were observed once. 11% of the sample lies in the top ten.

The data are from a study of patients and donors after allogeneic stem cell transplantation (dated by TCRdb to about 2020). The TCR sequence derives from a human donor who was either an allogeneic HSCT recipient or a stem cell or donor lymphocyte infusion donor (not recorded which). It is not recorded whose cells these are; they may come from a transplant donor. Here the chain combines TRBV11-1 and TRBJ2-7; a tentative D match to TRBD2 spans 6 bases. The sequencing input was blood, either unsorted or a sorted T cell fraction (not recorded which). For the CDR3, the sequence is CASSFRGGAAEQYF. The DNA reads TGTGCCAGCAGCTTTCGGGGAGGAGCCGCAGAGCAGTACTTC.